The clone carrying this TCR beta chain came up many times. No antigen is known for it. TCRdb fed the 5' RACE reads into MiXCR, producing one record per CDR3 protein. The data hold more than 7,500 distinct CDR3 sequences, with 6.5% to 9.5% observed a single time. Time point here: sample taken at primary tumor resection. Whole RNA, isolated from tumor, nontumor lung or frozen PBMC, was sequenced without prior sorting. This entry comes from a study of spatial heterogeneity in lung cancer. Study-wide background: Matched bulk RNA-seq yielded a T cell module score, and TCR transcript counts in tumor regions correlated strongly with that score.

The CDR3 is made up of 11 amino acids. V lost 2 bases to trimming and J lost 15 bases, with 11 bases between them. The study's findings and limits: Expanded intratumoral alpha and beta TCR counts tracked tumor mutation counts.

The V call is TRBV12-3 or TRBV12-4, the J call TRBJ2-1; D remains unclear. The receptor was isolated from a male donor with early-stage non-small cell lung cancer. The specimen was lung tumor tissue, collected at surgery. The CDR3 loop reads CASSLNWAPFF. The DNA of the CDR3 is TGTGCCAGCAGTTTAAACTGGGCTCCGTTCTTC.